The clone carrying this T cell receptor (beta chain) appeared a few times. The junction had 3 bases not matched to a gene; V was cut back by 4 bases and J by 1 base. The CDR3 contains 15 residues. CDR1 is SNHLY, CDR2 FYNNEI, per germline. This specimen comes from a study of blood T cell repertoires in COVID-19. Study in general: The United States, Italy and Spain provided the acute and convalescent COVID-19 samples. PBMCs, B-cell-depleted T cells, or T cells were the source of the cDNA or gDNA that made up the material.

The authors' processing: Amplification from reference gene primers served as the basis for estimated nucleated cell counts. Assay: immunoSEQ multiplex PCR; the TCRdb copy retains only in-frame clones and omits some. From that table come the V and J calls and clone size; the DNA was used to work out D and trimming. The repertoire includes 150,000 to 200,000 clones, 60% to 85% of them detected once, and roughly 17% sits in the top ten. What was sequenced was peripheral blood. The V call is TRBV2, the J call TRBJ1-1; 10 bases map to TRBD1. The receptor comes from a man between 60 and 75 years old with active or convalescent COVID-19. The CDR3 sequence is CASSGQGASNTEAFF. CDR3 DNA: TGTGCCAGCAGTGGACAGGGGGCCTCGAACACTGAAGCTTTCTTT.